Following are 20 T cell receptor beta chains from one sample sequenced in a study of vaccination effects on CD4 cells after COVID-19 (dated by TCRdb to between 2022 and 2023). After around 10 days of culture, CD4+ T cells were isolated with the EasySep CD4+ T cell isolation kit. Participants received two doses of either the BNT162b2 or the mRNA-1273 mRNA SARS-CoV-2 vaccine. Libraries were constructed by the immunoSEQ multiplex PCR assay. TCRdb obtained this table from immuneACCESS and retained in-frame rearrangements with V and J assigned. These tables miss some clones; where compared with another copy, unresolved V genes account for less than half of the shortfall, and the remainder is unexplained. The sample profile shows 40,000 or so clones; around 70% of them were found once. The biggest ten clones account for roughly a tenth of the sample. Their antigen targets remain unknown. Material: CD4+ T cells from PBMCs cultured without peptide, obtained after COVID-19 vaccination. These receptors all stem from a human donor who received a COVID-19 vaccine.

The chain links TRBV12-3 or TRBV12-4 to TRBJ1-2; D is undetermined. V was trimmed by 5 bases and J by 5 bases, leaving 6 bases between them. The CDR3 loop spans 11 amino acids. Here the CDR3 reads CASSDLYGYTF. The CDR3 DNA reads TGTGCCAGCAGTGACCTATATGGCTACACCTTC.

This chain uses TRBV7-9 with TRBJ2-7; D is ambiguous. CDR1 and CDR2 (germline): SEHNR, FQNEAQ (reference sequence). This CDR3 has 11 residues. V was clipped by 5 bases and J by 7 bases, with 9 bases between them. CDR3: CASSLQWEQYF. In DNA, the CDR3 is TGTGCCAGCAGCCTTCAGTGGGAGCAGTACTTC.

This clone appeared once. V is TRBV10-3 and J is TRBJ1-3, with D unclear. V was pared by 2 bases and J by 0 bases, with 14 bases between. The CDR3 is made up of 17 amino acids. Germline V lookup: CDR1 ENHRY, CDR2 SYGVKD. CDR3 region: CAISEPWAIPSGNTIYF. The CDR3 nucleotides read TGTGCCATCAGTGAGCCGTGGGCCATACCCTCTGGAAACACCATATATTTT.

The CDR3 nucleotides read TGTGCCAGCAGCCATCAAAACAGTTACGAGCAGTACTTC. Translation: CASSHQNSYEQYF. The chain recombines TRBV3-1 (or the pseudogene TRBV3-2) with TRBJ2-7, with no clear D. The CDR3 runs 13 residues. V lost 3 bases to trimming and J lost 4 bases, with 10 bases between them. The V gene's germline CDR1 is LGHDT and CDR2 YNNKEL (reference sequence).

This chain links TRBV6-2 or TRBV6-3 with TRBJ2-5; D may be TRBD2 (7 bases). The CDR3 is 12 residues long. The V gene lost 4 bases and the J gene lost 7 bases, with 10 bases spanning the gap. The germline gives CDR1 MNHEY, CDR2 SVGEGT. As DNA, the CDR3 is TGTGCCAGCAGTTCTAGGGGGGGGACCCAGTACTTC. It yields the protein CASSSRGGTQYF.

The rearrangement links TRBV5-8 to TRBJ2-4; D remains unclear. From germline, CDR1 is SGHTS and CDR2 YDEGEE. Trimming shortened V by 0 bases and J by 2 bases, and 15 bases separated the two germline ends. This CDR3 spans 17 amino acids. The CDR3 region has the DNA TGTGCCAGCAGCTTGGTTGTCCACAAGAGACCCAAAAACATTCAGTACTTC. It codes for CASSLVVHKRPKNIQYF.

The chain is built from TRBV5-1 and TRBJ2-3, with 9 bases that match TRBD2. V gave up 0 bases and J gave up 2 bases; unmatched junction bases: 10. Germline CDR1 reads SGHRS; CDR2 reads YFSETQ. This CDR3 has 18 amino acids. Written as DNA, the CDR3 is TGCGCCAGCAGCTTGGGTAGCGGGAGTTGGCACAACACAGATACGCAGTATTTT. This encodes CASSLGSGSWHNTDTQYF.

V is TRBV5-8 and J is TRBJ2-5, with TRBD1 matching over 7 bases. The V gene's germline CDR1 is SGHTS and CDR2 YDEGEE. With 4 bases clipped from V and 2 bases from J, the junction kept 2 bases outside the gene matches. This CDR3 contains 13 residues. In nucleotides, the CDR3 is TGTGCCAGCAGCCGGGACAGTCAAGAGACCCAGTACTTC. Translation gives CASSRDSQETQYF.

The chain joins TRBV5-6 to TRBJ1-1; 8 nucleotides agree with TRBD1. The germline CDR1 and CDR2 sequences are SGHDT and YYEEEE. The CDR3 spans 14 residues. Unmatched junction bases numbered 9, after V lost 4 bases and J lost 7 bases. Here the CDR3 reads CASSAPDRAGEAFF. In nucleotides, the CDR3 is TGTGCCAGCAGCGCACCGGACAGGGCGGGTGAAGCTTTCTTT. Full variable domain (missing parts from reference TRBV5-6 and TRBJ1-1): DAGVTQSPTHLIKTRGQQVTLRCSPKSGHDTVSWYQQALGQGPQFIFQYYEEEERQRGNFPDRFSGHQFPNYSSELNVNALLLGDSALYLCASSAPDRAGEAFFGQGTRLTVV.

The chain combines TRBV10-3 with TRBJ1-4; TRBD1 aligns across 8 bases. V was pared by 6 bases and J by 6 bases, with 3 bases of the junction left unmatched. Per the germline V gene, CDR1 is ENHRY and CDR2 is SYGVKD. The CDR3 length is 13 residues. CDR3 protein: CAIRDREDEKLFF. The CDR3, as DNA: TGTGCCATCAGGGACAGGGAGGATGAAAAACTGTTTTTT.

This sequence joins TRBV10-3 and TRBJ1-2; D is unclear. Germline CDR1 reads ENHRY; CDR2 reads SYGVKD. The length of the CDR3 is 15 residues. V was cut by 0 bases and J by 14 bases, with 22 bases left in between. The CDR3 sequence is CAISESGAGAGPRTF. The CDR3 DNA reads TGTGCCATCAGTGAGTCCGGAGCCGGCGCAGGACCTAGGACCTTC.

The rearrangement links TRBV6-5 to TRBJ1-4; D is undetermined. The CDR3 extends over 16 amino acids. The V end was cut by 0 bases, the J end by 5 bases, with 13 bases between. Germline CDR1 reads MNHEY; CDR2 reads SVGAGI. The CDR3 DNA is TGTGCCAGCAGTTACTCGATAATGTCGGGGAATGAAAAACTGTTTTTT. Its translation: CASSYSIMSGNEKLFF.

The gene calls are TRBV5-4 and TRBJ2-7; the D gene is possibly TRBD1 (5 bases). Germline V gene lookup returns CDR1 SGHNT and CDR2 YYREEE (reference sequence). The CDR3 covers 12 residues. Between the trimmed V and J ends, which lost 5 bases and 3 bases, there was a span of 9 bases. The CDR3 sequence is CASSNRNYEQYF. CDR3 nucleotide sequence: TGTGCCAGCAGTAACAGGAACTACGAGCAGTACTTC.

The chain combines TRBV5-5 with TRBJ1-3; 7 bases agree with TRBD1. CDR3 length: 17 residues. The germline CDR1 and CDR2 sequences are SGHKS and YYEKEE (reference sequence). Unmatched junction bases numbered 14, after V lost 2 bases and J lost 6 bases. DNA for the CDR3: TGTGCCAGCAGCTTAGGATTGGAGGGGGCCCTCGAAAACACCATATATTTT. It yields the protein CASSLGLEGALENTIYF.

This clone was seen a single time. The chain is built from TRBV2 and TRBJ2-7; unclear D gene. CDR3 size: 14 residues. The V end lost 5 bases, the J end lost 0 bases, and 11 bases lay between the germline ends. Germline V lookup: CDR1 SNHLY, CDR2 FYNNEI. Here the CDR3 reads CASSRQLSSYEQYF. Written as DNA, the CDR3 is TGTGCCAGCAGTCGCCAATTGAGCTCCTACGAGCAGTACTTC.

This chain connects TRBV24-1 to TRBJ2-5; TRBD1 is a possible D gene (5 bases). The ends were cut back, 2 bases at V and 4 bases at J, with 16 bases in the middle. Looked up from germline, CDR1 is KGHDR and CDR2 is SFDVKD. There are 16 residues in the CDR3. For the CDR3, the DNA is TGTGCCACCAGTGATTATAGGGGCAAAGGTGGAGAGACCCAGTACTTC. This gives the protein CATSDYRGKGGETQYF.

V and J are TRBV5-5 and TRBJ2-7; D gene ambiguous. CDR1 is SGHKS and CDR2 is YYEKEE in the germline V gene (reference sequence). Trimming stripped 4 bases from V and 2 bases from J, with 10 bases between. The CDR3 consists of 13 residues. CDR3 bases: TGTGCCAGCAGCCACCGTGGGGCCTACGAGCAGTACTTC. As protein: CASSHRGAYEQYF.

The J gene is TRBJ1-1, the V gene TRBV25-1, with 7 bases identical to TRBD1. The CDR3 totals 14 residues. CDR1 and CDR2 (germline): MGHDK, SYGVNS. Unmatched junction bases numbered 10, after V lost 4 bases and J lost 8 bases. CDR3 residues: CASSVTGTAQEAFF. DNA of the CDR3: TGTGCCAGCAGTGTTACCGGGACAGCACAAGAAGCTTTCTTT.

This clone has more than one count but fewer than ten. The chain links TRBV6-5 to TRBJ1-2, with TRBD1 identical over 8 bases. Germline lookup yields CDR1 MNHEY and CDR2 SVGAGI. The CDR3 has 14 residues. Germline trimming cut 7 bases from V and 4 bases from J; bases unmatched to any gene: 8. CDR3 in DNA: TGTGCCAGCATCTGGGGACAGGTTACCTATGGCTACACCTTC. Translation: CASIWGQVTYGYTF.

The chain employs TRBV5-5 and TRBJ1-5; D call uncertain. V was shortened by 0 bases and J by 3 bases, with 7 bases between the two germline ends. Germline loops: CDR1 SGHKS, CDR2 YYEKEE (reference sequence). The CDR3 consists of 14 residues. The DNA for the CDR3 is TGTGCCAGCAGCTTGGGACACTTCAATCAGCCCCAGCATTTT. Amino acid sequence: CASSLGHFNQPQHF.